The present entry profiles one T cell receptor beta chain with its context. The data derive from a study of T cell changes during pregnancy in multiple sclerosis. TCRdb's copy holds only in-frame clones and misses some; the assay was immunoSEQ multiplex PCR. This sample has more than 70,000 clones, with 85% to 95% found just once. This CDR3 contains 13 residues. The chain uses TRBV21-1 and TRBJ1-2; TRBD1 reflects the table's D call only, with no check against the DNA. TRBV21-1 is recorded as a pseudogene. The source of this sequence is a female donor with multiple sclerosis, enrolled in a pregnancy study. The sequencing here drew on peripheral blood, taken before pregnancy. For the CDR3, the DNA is TGTGCCAGCAGCAGCAGGACGACAGTTTACAACACCTTC. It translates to CASSSRTTVYNTF.